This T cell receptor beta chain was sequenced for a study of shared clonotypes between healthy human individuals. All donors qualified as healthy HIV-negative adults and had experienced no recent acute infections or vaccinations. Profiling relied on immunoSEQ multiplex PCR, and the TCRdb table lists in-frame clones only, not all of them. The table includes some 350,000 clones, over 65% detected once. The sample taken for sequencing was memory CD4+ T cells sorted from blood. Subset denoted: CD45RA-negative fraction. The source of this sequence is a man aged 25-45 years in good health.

CDR3 sequence reads: CASMDPRALGYTF. The CDR3 DNA follows: TGTGCCAGCATGGACCCCCGGGCTTTGGGCTACACCTTC. The chain links TRBV25-1 to TRBJ1-2; D uncertain. V gave up 7 bases and J gave up 8 bases, with 17 bases separating them. CDR1 is MGHDK and CDR2 is SYGVNS in the germline V gene. The CDR3 is made up of 13 amino acids.